Sequencing of this T cell receptor beta chain was carried out in a study of T cells in Graves' hyperthyroidism and ophthalmopathy. General study results and limits: Clonotypes that were expanded in thyroid above 0.001 mostly appeared in blood too.

Each ophthalmopathy patient scored at least 3 on the Clinical Activity Score and at least 4 on NOSPECS grade, with duration under 3 months. Not enrolled were patients with uncontrolled infection, other autoimmune disease, pregnancy or lactation. Clinicians diagnosed patients from clinical symptoms, serum thyroxine and TRAb, thyroid ultrasound and orbital computed tomography. Regions amplified from RNA transcripts were the TCR beta CDR3 regions. During a first-round RT-PCR of the TCR CDR3, the HTBI primer set was used. Each CDR3 protein gets one entry after TCRdb re-called the multiplex PCR reads with MiXCR. The table lists about 590,000 distinct CDR3 sequences, 11% to 15% of them singletons. J gave up 2 bases and V 6 bases, and 7 bases lay outside the gene matches. Germline values: CDR1 DFQATT, CDR2 SNEGSKA (reference sequence). The CDR3 runs 14 residues. This clonotype occurred many times. The antigen is unknown.

The V call is TRBV20-1, the J call TRBJ1-5, with 7 bases aligning to TRBD1. The receptor's source is a woman in her late teens or twenties with Graves' ophthalmopathy. What was sequenced was blood. The CDR3 coding sequence is TGCAGTGCCGCCGGACAGGTGGGCAATCAGCCCCAGCATTTT. It specifies CSAAGQVGNQPQHF.